A selection of T cell receptor beta chains follows, all from one sample in a study of CD8 T cells in ankylosing spondylitis. TCRdb itself ran the 5' RACE reads through MiXCR, one entry per CDR3 protein. The table records over 60,000 distinct CDR3 sequences, approximately 5% of them present only once. Sequenced material: blood, either unsorted or a sorted T cell fraction (not recorded which). The receptors here all came from a male donor with ankylosing spondylitis or in good health (not recorded which). Each CDR3 is given with its conserved first and last residue. The order of the fields is V gene, D gene, clone size, J gene, CDR3 protein, CDR3 DNA. The D gene is left open where the match is weak. Clone size appears in some rows only: once, few, many, or a class for an expanded clone.

>TRBV9|NA|many|TRBJ2-5
CASSAQPQETQYF
TGTGCCAGCAGCGCCCAGCCCCAAGAGACCCAGTACTTC
>TRBV12-3/TRBV12-4|NA|many|TRBJ1-6
CASQTSSYNSPLHF
TGTGCCAGCCAAACGAGCTCCTATAATTCACCCCTCCACTTT
>TRBV12-3/TRBV12-4|NA|many|TRBJ2-1
CASSFKAGTGEQFF
TGTGCCAGCAGTTTTAAGGCCGGTACAGGAGAGCAGTTCTTC
>TRBV29-1|NA|many|TRBJ1-1
CSVETSVNTEAFF
TGCAGCGTGGAGACATCCGTGAACACTGAAGCTTTCTTT
>TRBV27|NA|many|TRBJ2-1
CASSQGGHNEQFF
TGTGCCAGCAGCCAAGGGGGGCACAATGAGCAGTTCTTC
>TRBV12-5|NA|many|TRBJ2-3
CASGLGTGDTQYF
TGTGCTAGTGGTTTGGGGACTGGGGATACGCAGTATTTT
>TRBV3-1|NA|NA|TRBJ1-5
CASSQQGPLYPSDQPQHF
TGTGCCAGCAGCCAACAGGGACCACTCTACCCTAGCGATCAGCCCCAGCATTTT
>TRBV18|TRBD1|NA|TRBJ1-5
CASSPGQGGTQPQHF
TGTGCCAGCTCACCAGGACAGGGGGGGACGCAGCCCCAGCATTTT
>TRBV9|NA|many|TRBJ2-7
CASSVAGTETGEQYF
TGTGCCAGCAGCGTAGCCGGGACGGAAACAGGGGAGCAGTACTTC
>TRBV4-2|NA|NA|TRBJ2-5
CASSPGPAGTQYF
TGTGCCAGCAGCCCCGGGCCAGCGGGGACCCAGTACTTC